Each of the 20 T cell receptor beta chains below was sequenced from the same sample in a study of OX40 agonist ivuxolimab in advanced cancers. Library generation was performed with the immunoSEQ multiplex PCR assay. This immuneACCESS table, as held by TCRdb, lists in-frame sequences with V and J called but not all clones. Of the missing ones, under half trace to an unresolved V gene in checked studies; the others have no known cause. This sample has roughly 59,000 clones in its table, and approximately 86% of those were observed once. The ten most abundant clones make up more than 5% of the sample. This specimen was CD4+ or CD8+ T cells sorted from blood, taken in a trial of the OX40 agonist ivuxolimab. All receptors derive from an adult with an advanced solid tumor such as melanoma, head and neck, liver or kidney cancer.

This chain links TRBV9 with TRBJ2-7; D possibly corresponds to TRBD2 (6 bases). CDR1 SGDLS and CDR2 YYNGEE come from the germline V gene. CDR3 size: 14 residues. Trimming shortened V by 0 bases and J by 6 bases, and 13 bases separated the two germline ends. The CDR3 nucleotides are TGTGCCAGCAGCGTAGGTCAGGGACTGCCCGAGCAGTACTTC. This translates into CASSVGQGLPEQYF.

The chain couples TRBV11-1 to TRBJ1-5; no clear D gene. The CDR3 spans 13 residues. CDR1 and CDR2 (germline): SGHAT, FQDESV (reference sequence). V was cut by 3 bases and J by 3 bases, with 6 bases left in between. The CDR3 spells CASSLSDNQPQHF. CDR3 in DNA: TGTGCCAGCAGCTTGAGCGACAATCAGCCCCAGCATTTT. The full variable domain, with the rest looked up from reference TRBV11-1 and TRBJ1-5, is EAEVAQSPRYKITEKSQAVAFWCDPISGHATLYWYRQILGQGPELLVQFQDESVVDDSQLPKDRFSAERLKGVDSTLKIQPAELGDSAMYLCASSLSDNQPQHFGDGTRLSIL.

The CDR3 bases are TGCGCCAGCAGTGCACAGGGAGGCACTGAAGCTTTCTTT. Translated, it gives CASSAQGGTEAFF. The V and J genes are TRBV10-2 and TRBJ1-1; D is possibly TRBD1 (6 bases). The CDR3 is 13 amino acids. V shed 4 bases and J shed 4 bases, with 10 bases lying between them. CDR1 is WSHSY and CDR2 is SAAADI in the germline V gene.

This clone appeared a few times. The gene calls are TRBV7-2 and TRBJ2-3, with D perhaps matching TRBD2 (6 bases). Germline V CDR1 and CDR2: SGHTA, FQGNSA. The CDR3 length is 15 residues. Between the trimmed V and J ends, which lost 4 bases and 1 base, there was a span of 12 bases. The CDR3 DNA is TGTGCCAGCAGCTCAACGGGAGATGGCACAGATACGCAGTATTTT. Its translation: CASSSTGDGTDTQYF.

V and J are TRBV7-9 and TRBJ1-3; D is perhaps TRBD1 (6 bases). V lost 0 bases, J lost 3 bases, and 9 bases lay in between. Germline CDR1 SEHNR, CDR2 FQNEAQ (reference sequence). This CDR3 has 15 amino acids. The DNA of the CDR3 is TGTGCCAGCAGCTTAGCGCGACAGGTTGGAAACACCATATATTTT. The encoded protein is CASSLARQVGNTIYF.

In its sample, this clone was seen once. DNA for the CDR3: TGTGCCAGCAGTCCTACAGAGGGAAAGACAGATACGCAGTATTTT. Translation gives CASSPTEGKTDTQYF. This chain links TRBV28 with TRBJ2-3; weak D call: TRBD2 (5 bases). Trimming left V 5 bases short and J 3 bases short, with 15 bases between. In germline, CDR1 is MDHEN, CDR2 SYDVKM. This CDR3 has 15 amino acids.

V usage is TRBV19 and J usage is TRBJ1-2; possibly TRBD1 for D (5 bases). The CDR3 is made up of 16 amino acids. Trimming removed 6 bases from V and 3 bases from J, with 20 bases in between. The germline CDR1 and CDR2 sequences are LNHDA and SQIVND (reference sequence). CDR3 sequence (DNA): TGTGCCAGTAGCGGAAGGGGCGGGTTATTTCACTATGGCTACACCTTC. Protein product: CASSGRGGLFHYGYTF.

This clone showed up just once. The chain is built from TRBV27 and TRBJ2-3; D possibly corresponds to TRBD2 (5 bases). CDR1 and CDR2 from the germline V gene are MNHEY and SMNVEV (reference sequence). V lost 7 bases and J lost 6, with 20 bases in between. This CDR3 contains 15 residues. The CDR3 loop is CASTPRGSLLDTQYF. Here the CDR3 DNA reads TGTGCCAGCACCCCCCGGGGTAGCCTTCTTGATACGCAGTATTTT.

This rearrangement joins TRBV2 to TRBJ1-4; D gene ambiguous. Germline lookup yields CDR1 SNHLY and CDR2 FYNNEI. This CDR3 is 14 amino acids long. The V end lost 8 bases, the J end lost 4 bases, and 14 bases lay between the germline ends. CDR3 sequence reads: CASPLGRDNEKLFF. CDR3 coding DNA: TGTGCCAGCCCTCTTGGGCGGGATAATGAAAAACTGTTTTTT. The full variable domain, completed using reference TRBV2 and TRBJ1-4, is EPEVTQTPSHQVTQMGQEVILRCVPISNHLYFYWYRQILGQKVEFLVSFYNNEISEKSEIFDDQFSVERPDGSNFTLKIRSTKLEDSAMYFCASPLGRDNEKLFFGSGTQLSVL.

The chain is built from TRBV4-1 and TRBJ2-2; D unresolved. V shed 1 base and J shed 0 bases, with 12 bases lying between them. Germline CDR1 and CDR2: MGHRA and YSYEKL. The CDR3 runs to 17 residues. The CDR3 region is CASSQVWQHANTGELFF. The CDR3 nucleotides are TGCGCCAGCAGCCAAGTATGGCAGCACGCGAACACCGGGGAGCTGTTTTTT.

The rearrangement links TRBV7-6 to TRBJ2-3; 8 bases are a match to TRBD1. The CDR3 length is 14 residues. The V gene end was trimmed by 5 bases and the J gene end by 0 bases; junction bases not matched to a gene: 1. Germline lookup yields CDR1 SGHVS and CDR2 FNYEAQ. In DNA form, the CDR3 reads TGTGCCAGCAGCAGACAGGGGAGCACAGATACGCAGTATTTT. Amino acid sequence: CASSRQGSTDTQYF.

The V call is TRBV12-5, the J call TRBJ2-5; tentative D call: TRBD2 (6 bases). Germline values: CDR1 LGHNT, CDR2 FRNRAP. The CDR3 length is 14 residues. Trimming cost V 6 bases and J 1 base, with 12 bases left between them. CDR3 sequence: CASGYGLSQETQYF. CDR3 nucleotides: TGTGCTAGTGGGTACGGACTAAGCCAAGAGACCCAGTACTTC.

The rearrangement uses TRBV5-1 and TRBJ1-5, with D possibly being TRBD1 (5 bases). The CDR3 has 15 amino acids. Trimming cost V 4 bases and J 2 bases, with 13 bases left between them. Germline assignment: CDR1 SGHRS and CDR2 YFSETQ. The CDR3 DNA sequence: TGCGCCAGCAGCCCACTGGGGGGGGGCAATCAGCCCCAGCATTTT. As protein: CASSPLGGGNQPQHF.

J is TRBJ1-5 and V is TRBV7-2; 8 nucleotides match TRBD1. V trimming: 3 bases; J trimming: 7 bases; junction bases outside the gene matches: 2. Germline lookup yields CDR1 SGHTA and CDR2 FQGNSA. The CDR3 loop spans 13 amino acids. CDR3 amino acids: CASSFTGGQPQHF. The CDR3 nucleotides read TGTGCCAGCAGCTTTACAGGGGGACAGCCCCAGCATTTT.

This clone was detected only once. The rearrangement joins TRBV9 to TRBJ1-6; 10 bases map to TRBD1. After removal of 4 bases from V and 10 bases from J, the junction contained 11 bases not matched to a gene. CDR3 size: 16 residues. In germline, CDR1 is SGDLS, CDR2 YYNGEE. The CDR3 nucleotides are TGTGCCAGCAGCCAATCGGGACAGGGGCCGGGGTCACCCCTCCACTTT. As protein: CASSQSGQGPGSPLHF.

The CDR3 spells CASRPPSDSNLSYNEQFF. As DNA, the CDR3 is TGTGCCAGCAGGCCCCCAAGTGACAGCAACCTCTCCTACAATGAGCAGTTCTTC. The rearrangement joins TRBV6-7 to TRBJ2-1, with D possibly TRBD1 on 5 matching bases. TRBV6-7 is assigned to the ORF class and has an uncertain function. The CDR3 length is 18 residues. The V gene lost 6 bases and the J gene lost 0 bases, with 21 bases spanning the gap.

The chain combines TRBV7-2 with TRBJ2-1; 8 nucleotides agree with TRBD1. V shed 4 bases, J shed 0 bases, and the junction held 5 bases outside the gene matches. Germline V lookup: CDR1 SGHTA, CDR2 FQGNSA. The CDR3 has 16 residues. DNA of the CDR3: TGTGCCAGCAGCTACCGGACAGGGACCTCCTACAATGAGCAGTTCTTC. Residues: CASSYRTGTSYNEQFF. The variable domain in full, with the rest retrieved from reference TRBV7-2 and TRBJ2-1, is GAGVSQSPSNKVTEKGKDVELRCDPISGHTALYWYRQSLGQGLEFLIYFQGNSAPDKSGLPSDRFSAERTGGSVSTLTIQRTQQEDSAVYLCASSYRTGTSYNEQFFGPGTRLTVL.

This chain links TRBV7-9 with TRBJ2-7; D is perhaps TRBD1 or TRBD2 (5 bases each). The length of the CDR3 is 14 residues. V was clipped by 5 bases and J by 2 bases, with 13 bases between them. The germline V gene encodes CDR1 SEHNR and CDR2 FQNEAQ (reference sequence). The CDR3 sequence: CASSPGTVTYEQYF. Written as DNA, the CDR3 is TGTGCCAGCAGCCCCGGGACGGTAACCTACGAGCAGTACTTC.

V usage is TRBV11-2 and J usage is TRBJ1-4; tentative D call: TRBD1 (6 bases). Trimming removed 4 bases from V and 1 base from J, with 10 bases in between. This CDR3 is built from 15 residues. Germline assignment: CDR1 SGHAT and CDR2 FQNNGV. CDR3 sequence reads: CASSSEQGTNEKLFF. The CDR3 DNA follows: TGTGCCAGCAGCTCGGAACAGGGAACTAATGAAAAACTGTTTTTT.

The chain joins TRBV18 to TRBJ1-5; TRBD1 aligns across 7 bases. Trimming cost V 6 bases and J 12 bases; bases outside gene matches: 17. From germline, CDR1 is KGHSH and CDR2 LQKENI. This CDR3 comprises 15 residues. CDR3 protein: CASSPTGTVKSSQHF. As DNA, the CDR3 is TGTGCCAGCTCTCCGACCGGGACAGTAAAATCAAGCCAGCATTTT.